Below, 13 T cell receptor beta chains from the same sample are listed, as sequenced in a study of blood T cell repertoires in COVID-19. Some clones are missing from TCRdb's copy, which holds only in-frame ones; the method was immunoSEQ multiplex PCR. Of roughly 220,000 clones in the sample, around 84% are singletons; the top ten hold more than 1.2%. Material for sequencing was peripheral blood. The receptors originated from a woman in her 40s who had recovered from COVID-19.

The chain joins TRBV30 to TRBJ1-2; 10 bases are shared with TRBD1. In germline, CDR1 is GTSNPN, CDR2 SVGIG (reference sequence). The junction had 9 bases not matched to a gene; V was cut back by 0 bases and J by 8 bases. The CDR3 covers 15 residues. CDR3 protein: CAWSVPGQGPGGYTF. CDR3 bases: TGTGCCTGGAGTGTACCGGGACAGGGGCCCGGAGGCTACACCTTC.

The rearrangement joins TRBV7-2 to TRBJ1-3; 8 positions agree with TRBD1. Trimming at V came to 5 bases and at J to 2 bases, leaving 11 bases not matched to a gene. From germline, CDR1 is SGHTA and CDR2 FQGNSA. The CDR3 runs to 17 residues. The CDR3 reads CASSTAPGRGPGNTIYF. The DNA for the CDR3 is TGTGCCAGCAGCACTGCCCCGGGCAGGGGGCCTGGAAACACCATATATTTT.

The chain links TRBV5-1 to TRBJ2-2; 10 nucleotides match TRBD1. CDR1 is SGHRS, CDR2 YFSETQ, per germline. CDR3 length: 15 residues. The J segment lost 3 bases and the V segment lost 6 bases, leaving 5 bases of the junction unmatched. The CDR3 DNA reads TGCGCCAGCACCTGGGGGACAGGGGACACCGGGGAGCTGTTTTTT. Protein product: CASTWGTGDTGELFF.

CDR3 nucleotides: TGTGCCAGCAGTTCGATTGCGGCCACACAAGTGGCTTTCTTT. Its protein is CASSSIAATQVAFF. The chain uses TRBV27 and TRBJ1-1; D is uncertain. V shed 4 bases and J shed 11 bases, with 20 bases lying between them. Germline CDR1 reads MNHEY; CDR2 reads SMNVEV (reference sequence). CDR3 size: 14 residues.

This rearrangement joins TRBV7-2 to TRBJ1-1, with 9 bases fitting TRBD1. The junction had 11 bases not matched to a gene; V was cut back by 6 bases and J by 6 bases. CDR1 SGHTA and CDR2 FQGNSA come from the germline V gene. This CDR3 spans 15 amino acids. The CDR3 DNA reads as TGTGCCAGCAGGACCTTAGGGACAGGGATAGCTGAAGCTTTCTTT. It specifies CASRTLGTGIAEAFF.

The rearrangement uses TRBV7-9 and TRBJ2-3; 12 nucleotides align to TRBD2. The trim removed 2 bases at V and 4 bases at J, leaving 1 base unmatched. CDR3 length: 15 amino acids. Germline V gene sequence: CDR1 SEHNR, CDR2 FQNEAQ (reference sequence). The DNA for the CDR3 is TGTGCCAGCAGCTTAACTAGCGGGGGGCCAGATACGCAGTATTTT. It codes for CASSLTSGGPDTQYF.

The chain is built from TRBV7-8 and TRBJ1-1, with D possibly matching TRBD1 (6 bases). Germline V lookup: CDR1 SGHVS, CDR2 FQNEAQ. The CDR3 spans 15 residues. Trimming left V 1 base short and J 5 bases short, with 14 bases between. CDR3 DNA: TGTGCCAGCAGCTTAGAGCGCAGGGGCTTAACTGAAGCTTTCTTT. As protein: CASSLERRGLTEAFF.

The chain is built from TRBV19 and TRBJ1-6; TRBD1 is a possible D gene (6 bases). The V gene lost 5 bases and the J gene lost 8 bases, with 16 bases spanning the gap. This CDR3 has 15 amino acids. CDR1 LNHDA and CDR2 SQIVND come from the germline V gene (reference sequence). The CDR3: CASSHPNEGDSPLHF. The CDR3 DNA sequence: TGTGCCAGTAGTCACCCCAACGAGGGGGATTCACCCCTCCACTTT.

This sequence joins TRBV6-1 and TRBJ2-2, with 9 nucleotides matching TRBD2. The ends lost 0 bases at V and 0 bases at J; junction bases unmatched: 11. This CDR3 region has 20 residues. Germline lookup yields CDR1 MNHNS and CDR2 SASEGT. DNA for the CDR3: TGTGCCAGCAGTGAAGCTATCGGGGGACTAGCAGCGGCGAACACCGGGGAGCTGTTTTTT. It yields the protein CASSEAIGGLAAANTGELFF.

Comment on this clone: The same CDR3 can be traced to other DNA sequences in this sample. V usage is TRBV7-9 and J usage is TRBJ1-1; TRBD1 agrees at 8 bases. CDR1 is SEHNR and CDR2 is FQNEAQ in the germline V gene (reference sequence). This CDR3 has 13 residues. Germline trimming cut 6 bases from V and 5 bases from J; bases unmatched to any gene: 5. CDR3 residues: CASSRTGGTEAFF. The CDR3 nucleotides read TGTGCCAGCAGTCGTACAGGGGGGACTGAAGCTTTCTTT.

The V and J genes are TRBV29-1 and TRBJ2-5, with D uncertain. Between the trimmed V and J ends, which lost 4 bases and 5 bases, there was a span of 11 bases. Germline values: CDR1 SQVTM, CDR2 ANQGSEA. The CDR3 runs 12 residues. CDR3 DNA sequence: TGCAGCGTTGGGCTGGAGATGGAGACCCAGTACTTC. Translation: CSVGLEMETQYF.

The chain employs TRBV5-1 and TRBJ2-2; D is undetermined. Germline assignment: CDR1 SGHRS and CDR2 YFSETQ. The CDR3 contains 15 residues. V lost 0 bases and J lost 0, with 6 bases in between. In nucleotides, the CDR3 is TGCGCCAGCAGCTTGGTGCAGACGAACACCGGGGAGCTGTTTTTT. Translation: CASSLVQTNTGELFF. The entire variable domain, with the rest obtained from reference TRBV5-1 and TRBJ2-2, is as follows: KAGVTQTPRYLIKTRGQQVTLSCSPISGHRSVSWYQQTPGQGLQFLFEYFSETQRNKGNFPGRFSGRQFSNSRSEMNVSTLELGDSALYLCASSLVQTNTGELFFGEGSRLTVL.

This rearrangement joins TRBV7-9 to TRBJ1-2, with D tentatively TRBD1 (6 bases). The CDR3 contains 13 residues. V gave up 5 bases and J gave up 6 bases, with 13 bases separating them. Germline V gene lookup returns CDR1 SEHNR and CDR2 FQNEAQ (reference sequence). CDR3 in DNA: TGTGCCAGCAGCGAGCAACAGGGAGATGGCTACACCTTC. Its protein is CASSEQQGDGYTF.